This passage covers 10 T cell receptor beta chains from one sample sequenced in a study of cytomegalovirus exposure and HLA in healthy donors. With 60 Vbeta and 13 Jbeta primers, the PCR was carried out. Generated by immunoSEQ multiplex PCR, the TCRdb table keeps only in-frame clones and is missing some. The table lists around 96,000 clones, 65% to 80% of them singletons. Sequencing was performed on PBMCs. The receptors come from a young man in good health and CMV-seropositive.

This clone was detected only a few times. This sequence joins TRBV2 and TRBJ1-2; D call uncertain. The germline V gene has CDR1 SNHLY and CDR2 FYNNEI. This CDR3 contains 14 residues. The V end lost 3 bases, the J end lost 9 bases, and 17 bases lay between the germline ends. This chain's CDR3 is CASSDPQVLLCYTF. The CDR3 coding sequence is TGTGCCAGCAGTGATCCCCAGGTCCTCCTTTGCTACACCTTC. The full variable domain, in which reference TRBV2 and TRBJ1-2 provide the parts outside the CDR3, is EPEVTQTPSHQVTQMGQEVILRCVPISNHLYFYWYRQILGQKVEFLVSFYNNEISEKSEIFDDQFSVERPDGSNFTLKIRSTKLEDSAMYFCASSDPQVLLCYTFGSGTRLTVV.

V usage is TRBV9 and J usage is TRBJ1-1; D not resolved. Germline V lookup: CDR1 SGDLS, CDR2 YYNGEE. The V gene lost 3 bases and the J gene lost 1 base, with 10 bases spanning the gap. CDR3 length: 14 residues. As DNA, the CDR3 is TGTGCCAGCAGCGCACTACATGGGAACACTGAAGCTTTCTTT. This encodes CASSALHGNTEAFF. The complete variable domain, with remaining parts taken from reference TRBV9 and TRBJ1-1, reads DSGVTQTPKHLITATGQRVTLRCSPRSGDLSVYWYQQSLDQGLQFLIQYYNGEERAKGNILERFSAQQFPDLHSELNLSSLELGDSALYFCASSALHGNTEAFFGQGTRLTVV.

The genes are TRBV19 and TRBJ2-4; possibly TRBD1 for D (6 bases). V was trimmed by 3 bases and J by 3 bases, leaving 12 bases between them. Looked up from germline, CDR1 is LNHDA and CDR2 is SQIVND (reference sequence). The CDR3 contains 15 residues. The CDR3, as DNA: TGTGCCAGTAGTATTTCAGGGGCTGGCAAAAACATTCAGTACTTC. The encoded protein is CASSISGAGKNIQYF.

This clone has a single count. The gene calls are TRBV11-2 and TRBJ1-6; D unresolved. Trimming shortened V by 4 bases and J by 9 bases, and 7 bases separated the two germline ends. Per germline, CDR1 SGHAT and CDR2 FQNNGV. CDR3 length: 12 amino acids. The CDR3 here is CASSSPFSPLHF. In DNA, the CDR3 is TGTGCCAGCAGCTCCCCTTTTTCACCCCTCCACTTT.

The chain joins TRBV5-4 to TRBJ2-6, with 7 bases lining up with TRBD2. V trimming: 4 bases; J trimming: 3 bases; junction bases outside the gene matches: 4. This CDR3 has 15 amino acids. The germline CDR1 and CDR2 sequences are SGHNT and YYREEE (reference sequence). The CDR3 bases are TGTGCCAGCAGCCCGGGAGGCAGTGGGGCCAACGTCCTGACTTTC. It yields the protein CASSPGGSGANVLTF.

The rearrangement uses TRBV5-6 and TRBJ2-3; 7 bases map to TRBD2. V shed 3 bases, J shed 4 bases, and the junction held 11 bases outside the gene matches. The CDR3 spans 16 residues. Germline CDR1 SGHDT, CDR2 YYEEEE. CDR3 in amino acids: CASSWGGTRGSDTQYF. In nucleotides, the CDR3 is TGTGCCAGCAGCTGGGGGGGGACCCGGGGTTCAGATACGCAGTATTTT.

The chain links TRBV10-3 to TRBJ2-5; possible D gene TRBD2, 5 bases. Trimming pared 1 base from V and 9 bases from J, leaving 15 bases between. The germline gives CDR1 ENHRY, CDR2 SYGVKD. The CDR3 is made up of 14 amino acids. DNA for the CDR3: TGTGCCATCAGTGAGTTAAACGAGGGTGGGGCCCAGTACTTC. Translated: CAISELNEGGAQYF.

The chain uses TRBV28 and TRBJ2-1; no definite D call. Trimming shortened V by 6 bases and J by 6 bases, and 18 bases separated the two germline ends. Germline CDR1 is MDHEN and CDR2 is SYDVKM. The CDR3 length is 15 residues. The CDR3 nucleotides read TGTGCCAGCAGCCCCTCCGGAGAGGTGAGCAATGAGCAGTTCTTC. It translates to CASSPSGEVSNEQFF. The full variable domain, rest sourced from reference TRBV28 and TRBJ2-1, is DVKVTQSSRYLVKRTGEKVFLECVQDMDHENMFWYRQDPGLGLRLIYFSYDVKMKEKGDIPEGYSVSREKKERFSLILESASTNQTSMYLCASSPSGEVSNEQFFGPGTRLTVL.

V usage is TRBV28 and J usage is TRBJ2-1; 11 bases agree with TRBD2. The CDR3 contains 17 residues. Looked up from germline, CDR1 is MDHEN and CDR2 is SYDVKM. The V segment lost 2 bases and the J segment 6 bases; nucleotides outside the gene matches: 9. CDR3 nucleotide sequence: TGTGCCAGCAGTTTAATTTCGGTAGCGGGGGGGTCCAATGAGCAGTTCTTC. Protein product: CASSLISVAGGSNEQFF.

About this clone itself: The junction departs from germline at one end; a sequencing error may be responsible. This chain joins TRBV7-9 and TRBJ2-5; D is uncertain. In germline, CDR1 is SEHNR, CDR2 FQNEAQ (reference sequence). This CDR3 is built from 12 residues. The CDR3 protein is CSSSLVLETQYF. The CDR3 DNA reads as TGTTCCAGCAGCTTAGTATTGGAGACCCAGTACTTC.